The 20 T cell receptor beta chains below come from one sample, sequenced in a study of CD8+ T cells in alopecia areata. Extracted from the samples, RNA was reverse transcribed into cDNA to serve as the sequencing template. Clones were read by immunoSEQ multiplex PCR, and TCRdb kept only the in-frame ones, dropping some. The sample comprises roughly 140,000 clones, 40% to 60% of which are singletons, and roughly a fifth rests with the top ten. The sample consisted of CD8+ T cells sorted from blood, taken at week 0. The receptors were sampled from a human donor with alopecia areata.

In its sample, this clone was seen a few times. Other nucleotide sequences from this sample produce the same CDR3. The chain is built from TRBV29-1 and TRBJ2-1; D call uncertain. Germline V gene lookup returns CDR1 SQVTM and CDR2 ANQGSEA. The CDR3 is made up of 9 amino acids. V lost 6 bases and J 5 bases, leaving 2 bases between the germline ends. The CDR3 DNA follows: TGCAGCGTGGACAATGAGCAGTTCTTC. This gives the protein CSVDNEQFF.

This clone occurred a few times. V usage is TRBV29-1 and J usage is TRBJ2-2; D is perhaps TRBD2 (6 bases). Trimming took 4 bases from V and 5 from J, leaving 11 bases between them. CDR1 is SQVTM and CDR2 is ANQGSEA in the germline V gene. This CDR3 has 13 residues. CDR3 residues: CSVVRGDTGELFF. CDR3 nucleotides: TGCAGCGTTGTGCGGGGAGATACCGGGGAGCTGTTTTTT.

The genes are TRBV30 and TRBJ2-2; D is undetermined. CDR1 GTSNPN and CDR2 SVGIG come from the germline V gene (reference sequence). V was trimmed by 1 base and J by 2 bases, leaving 8 bases between them. CDR3 length equals 14 residues. For the CDR3, the DNA is TGTGCCTGGAGTGGGACGTACAACACCGGGGAGCTGTTTTTT. It translates to CAWSGTYNTGELFF.

The chain carries TRBV7-2 and TRBJ2-6; maybe TRBD1 (5 bases). Per germline, CDR1 SGHTA and CDR2 FQGNSA. The V and J ends lost 2 bases and 0 bases respectively, with 14 bases between them. CDR3 length equals 18 residues. This chain's CDR3 is CASSLSGAGRSGANVLTF. The CDR3 DNA reads as TGTGCCAGCAGCTTATCCGGAGCAGGGCGCTCTGGGGCCAACGTCCTGACTTTC. Variable domain in full (rest from reference TRBV7-2 and TRBJ2-6): GAGVSQSPSNKVTEKGKDVELRCDPISGHTALYWYRQSLGQGLEFLIYFQGNSAPDKSGLPSDRFSAERTGGSVSTLTIQRTQQEDSAVYLCASSLSGAGRSGANVLTFGAGSRLTVL.

CDR3 sequence reads: CASSQYTGDNEKLFF. The CDR3 region has the DNA TGCGCCAGCAGCCAATACACAGGAGATAATGAAAAACTGTTTTTT. The rearrangement links TRBV4-3 to TRBJ1-4, with a weak D call TRBD1 (5 bases). The CDR3 has 15 amino acids. Germline-derived CDR1 and CDR2 are LGHNA and YSLEER. V was trimmed by 2 bases and J by 4 bases, leaving 11 bases between them.

V and J are TRBV30 and TRBJ1-1; D gene unclear. V was trimmed by 1 base and J by 2 bases, leaving 8 bases between them. The germline V gene encodes CDR1 GTSNPN and CDR2 SVGIG (reference sequence). The CDR3 has 13 residues. The CDR3 DNA sequence: TGTGCCTGGAGTGCAGTATTCAACACTGAAGCTTTCTTT. Translated: CAWSAVFNTEAFF.

The chain links TRBV5-1 to TRBJ2-7; TRBD1 aligns across 8 bases. The V gene end was trimmed by 0 bases and the J gene end by 4 bases; junction bases not matched to a gene: 6. Germline loops: CDR1 SGHRS, CDR2 YFSETQ. There are 15 residues in the CDR3. CDR3 sequence reads: CASSLGQGLKYEQYF. CDR3 nucleotides: TGCGCCAGCAGCTTGGGACAGGGGTTGAAATACGAGCAGTACTTC.

The rearrangement joins TRBV5-6 to TRBJ1-1; D not certain. Germline V gene data show CDR1 as SGHDT and CDR2 as YYEEEE. The CDR3 runs 12 residues. Trimming shortened V by 2 bases and J by 4 bases, and 6 bases separated the two germline ends. CDR3 loop: CASSFRTTEAFF. For the CDR3, the DNA is TGTGCCAGCAGCTTCAGGACCACTGAAGCTTTCTTT.

The rearrangement links TRBV25-1 to TRBJ2-7, with D perhaps matching TRBD2 (5 bases). The CDR3 sequence is 14 residues long. V was trimmed by 5 bases and J by 2 bases, leaving 13 bases between them. Per the germline V gene, CDR1 is MGHDK and CDR2 is SYGVNS. The CDR3 reads CASSHPEEPYEQYF. The CDR3 nucleotides read TGTGCCAGCAGTCATCCGGAGGAACCCTACGAGCAGTACTTC.

The sample holds a few counts of this clone. This rearrangement joins TRBV28 to TRBJ1-6; a possible D gene is TRBD1 (5 bases). Between the trimmed V and J ends, which lost 2 bases and 7 bases, there was a span of 15 bases. This CDR3 comprises 16 residues. The germline CDR1 and CDR2 sequences are MDHEN and SYDVKM. This CDR3 is CASSLTPRDVNSPLHF. For the CDR3, the DNA is TGTGCCAGCAGTTTAACGCCCCGGGACGTCAATTCACCCCTCCACTTT.

This clone was detected only a few times. The genes are TRBV28 and TRBJ1-2; possibly TRBD1 for D (5 bases). This CDR3 comprises 14 residues. Trimming took off 6 bases at V and 4 bases at J, with 15 bases between the two ends. Per the germline V gene, CDR1 is MDHEN and CDR2 is SYDVKM. CDR3 in amino acids: CASRLGENRYGYTF. For the CDR3, the DNA is TGTGCCAGCAGGTTGGGGGAAAACCGCTATGGCTACACCTTC.

This clone was found once. The sample contains more than one DNA sequence encoding this CDR3. This sequence joins TRBV19 and TRBJ1-1; no clear D. Trimming removed 4 bases from V and 5 bases from J, with 5 bases in between. This CDR3 region has 11 residues. Looked up from germline, CDR1 is LNHDA and CDR2 is SQIVND (reference sequence). CDR3 sequence reads: CASSTGTEAFF. CDR3 DNA sequence: TGTGCCAGTAGTACCGGGACTGAAGCTTTCTTT.

This clone has a handful of counts. The gene calls are TRBV15 and TRBJ1-1, with TRBD1 matching 9 bases. Germline V gives CDR1 LNHNV, CDR2 YYDKDF (reference sequence). The CDR3 totals 15 residues. Losses at the gene ends were 3 bases for V and 0 bases for J; bases not matched to a gene: 2. The CDR3 DNA is TGTGCCACCAGCAGGGACAGGGGAATGAACACTGAAGCTTTCTTT. Translation gives CATSRDRGMNTEAFF.

Comments on this clone: This same CDR3 is encoded by further DNA sequences in the sample. The J gene is TRBJ2-7, the V gene TRBV13; 8 positions agree with TRBD1. V gave up 5 bases and J gave up 2 bases; unmatched junction bases: 2. CDR1 is PRHDT, CDR2 FYEKMQ, per germline (reference sequence). The CDR3 is made up of 13 amino acids. In DNA form, the CDR3 reads TGTGCCAGCAGCCTCAGGGGGCCCTACGAGCAGTACTTC. Translation: CASSLRGPYEQYF.

CDR3 in DNA: TGTGCCAGCAGTGCCCGGACAGGGATGGGTGAAAAACTGTTTTTT. Translated, it gives CASSARTGMGEKLFF. J is TRBJ1-4 and V is TRBV27, with 8 positions matching TRBD1. CDR1 is MNHEY and CDR2 is SMNVEV in the germline V gene (reference sequence). J gave up 7 bases and V 5 bases, and 9 bases lay outside the gene matches. The CDR3 has 15 residues.

This clone has a handful of counts. The V and J genes are TRBV2 and TRBJ2-2, with D perhaps TRBD2 (6 bases). CDR1 and CDR2 from the germline V gene are SNHLY and FYNNEI. Trimming cost V 2 bases and J 3 bases, with 7 bases left between them. The CDR3 totals 14 residues. This CDR3 reads CASSEWGDTGELFF. DNA of the CDR3: TGTGCCAGCAGTGAATGGGGGGACACCGGGGAGCTGTTTTTT.

This clone was observed a single time. V gene TRBV29-1 combines with J gene TRBJ1-2; 8 bases map to TRBD1. The CDR3 runs to 15 residues. J gave up 4 bases and V 0 bases, and 7 bases lay outside the gene matches. Per the germline V gene, CDR1 is SQVTM and CDR2 is ANQGSEA. CDR3 sequence: CSVEDGDRFAYGYTF. The DNA of the CDR3 is TGCAGCGTTGAAGATGGGGACAGGTTCGCCTATGGCTACACCTTC.

The sample holds many counts of this clone. The chain is built from TRBV2 and TRBJ2-5, with 7 nucleotides matching TRBD2. Looked up from germline, CDR1 is SNHLY and CDR2 is FYNNEI. Losses at the gene ends were 7 bases for V and 0 bases for J; bases not matched to a gene: 5. The length of the CDR3 is 14 residues. The CDR3 reads CASTSGNYQETQYF. The CDR3 DNA follows: TGTGCCAGCACCAGCGGGAACTACCAAGAGACCCAGTACTTC.

The rearrangement joins TRBV5-1 to TRBJ1-2; D is possibly TRBD1 (6 bases). V lost 1 base, J lost 7 bases, and 20 bases lay in between. Germline assignment: CDR1 SGHRS and CDR2 YFSETQ. The CDR3 runs 16 residues. The CDR3 protein is CASSLSGHGRGGGYTF. CDR3 bases: TGCGCCAGCAGCTTGTCGGGACACGGACGTGGAGGTGGCTACACCTTC.

This clone was detected only a few times. The rearrangement joins TRBV2 to TRBJ2-5; TRBD1 is a possible D gene (5 bases). CDR1 is SNHLY and CDR2 is FYNNEI in the germline V gene. The ends were cut back, 4 bases at V and 9 bases at J, with 18 bases in the middle. The CDR3 has 14 residues. The CDR3 DNA sequence: TGTGCCAGCAGTGTTCCCGCAGGGCTGCACTCCCAGTACTTC. It translates to CASSVPAGLHSQYF.